This T cell receptor (beta chain) was found in a study of OX40 agonist ivuxolimab in advanced cancers. Findings of the study overall: At doses 0.1 to 3.0 mg/kg, CD4+ and CD8+ clones expanded.

Worth noting for this clone: Its specificity is unknown.

The method was immunoSEQ multiplex PCR; TCRdb's version includes in-frame clones alone and lacks a portion of them. Of under 80,000 clones in the sample, over 75% were seen once. V dropped 5 bases and J dropped 4 bases, with 9 bases sitting between them. The CDR3 is 12 residues long. Germline CDR1 and CDR2: MNHNY and SVGAGI (reference sequence). Specimen: CD4+ or CD8+ T cells sorted from blood, collected in a trial of the OX40 agonist ivuxolimab. The clonotype was recovered from an adult with an advanced solid tumor such as melanoma, head and neck, liver or kidney cancer. The rearrangement joins TRBV6-6 to TRBJ2-7; D call uncertain. CDR3 nucleotide sequence: TGTGCCAGCAGTGGGCGGTTATACGAGCAGTACTTC. Translating it yields CASSGRLYEQYF.